This TCR beta chain was recorded in a study of long-term antiretroviral therapy in people with HIV. Overall study findings and caveats: There were no data on ART adherence, viral resistance or therapy changes, a gap that limits inferences about post-ART repertoire changes. An increase in diversity followed ART, yet levels stayed below transplant donor controls. Controls showed broader CDR3 length ranges than did the HIV repertoires.

At the survey level, the v3.0 immunoSEQ assay was run. The protocol was immunoSEQ multiplex PCR, while the TCRdb copy is restricted to in-frame clones and leaves out a portion. The data show under 25,000 clones, with roughly three quarters seen just once and roughly a tenth held by the top ten. A note on this clone: Its target is unknown.

The CDR3 loop spans 14 amino acids. The V and J ends lost 2 bases and 5 bases respectively, with 13 bases between them. Germline V lookup: CDR1 MNHEY, CDR2 SMNVEV (reference sequence). The sample here was unsorted PBMCs, taken 0.5 years before starting antiretroviral therapy. The TCR originated in a man younger than 35 with HIV. This chain joins TRBV27 and TRBJ2-7; D gene unclear. The CDR3 loop reads CASSLGEGFNEQYF. Written as DNA, the CDR3 is TGTGCCAGCAGTTTAGGAGAAGGATTCAACGAGCAGTACTTC.